This T cell receptor beta chain was recovered during a study of control samples from healthy donors and cancer patients. Some clones are missing from TCRdb's copy, which holds only in-frame ones; the method was immunoSEQ multiplex PCR. The sample lists hundreds of thousands of clones, 80% to 95% occurring once. Note on this clone: One end of the junction is discordant with germline, which a read error may explain.

The length of the CDR3 is 13 residues. Germline CDR1 SGHRS, CDR2 YFSETQ. Material: PBMCs. The clonotype comes from a man aged 40-49 years with head and neck cancer. The V and J genes are TRBV5-1 and TRBJ1-1; D not resolved. The CDR3, as DNA: TGCGCCAGCAGGTTGGATCTGAATACTGAAGCTTTCTTT. Translated: CASRLDLNTEAFF.